This TCR beta chain was sequenced during a study of blood T cell repertoires in COVID-19. Study-wide context: Acute-phase and convalescent COVID-19 samples originated in the United States, Italy and Spain.

Per the germline V gene, CDR1 is SGHTA and CDR2 is FQGNSA. There are 14 residues in the CDR3. The germline V and J ends were trimmed by 5 bases and 6 bases, with 13 bases remaining between them. The study recruited people aged about 18 to 95 years across some 23 US areas. Using immunoSEQ multiplex PCR, the repertoire was profiled, and TCRdb retains in-frame clones only, with some absent. The profile shows roughly 330,000 clones, approximately 89% of them singletons. Source material: PBMCs or T cells enriched from blood (not recorded which). J is TRBJ2-2 and V is TRBV7-2, with D possibly matching TRBD1 (6 bases). This TCR was recovered from a woman aged 25 to 39 who had recovered from COVID-19. The CDR3 DNA sequence: TGTGCCAGCAGCCGGGACATCGGCCCCGGGGAGCTGTTTTTT. Its protein product is CASSRDIGPGELFF.